The 30 T cell receptor beta chains reported below all come from one sample, sequenced in a study of T cells after yellow fever vaccination. TCRdb re-called the 5' RACE reads through MiXCR, storing one row per CDR3 protein. This sample has nearly 550,000 distinct CDR3 sequences, with under 25% found just once. Here the sequenced sample was PBMCs, taken 15 days after the yellow fever booster vaccination. The origin of the receptors is a man aged 25 to 45 who received the YFV17D yellow fever vaccine.

The table lists this clonotype with a few counts. The V gene is TRBV20-1, the J gene TRBJ1-4; D is unclear. CDR3 length: 14 residues. Trimming removed 0 bases from V and 3 bases from J, with 8 bases in between. The germline gives CDR1 DFQATT, CDR2 SNEGSKA (reference sequence). The CDR3 DNA reads as TGCAGTGCTAGAGACAGGTTACCTAATGAAAAACTGTTTTTT. Translated, it gives CSARDRLPNEKLFF.

The chain recombines TRBV7-6 with TRBJ2-3; 7 bases map to TRBD2. The trim removed 5 bases at V and 1 base at J, leaving 9 bases unmatched. This CDR3 spans 16 amino acids. Germline values: CDR1 SGHVS, CDR2 FNYEAQ. CDR3 DNA: TGTGCCAGCAGCACCCCCCGTCGGGGGGGCACAGATACGCAGTATTTT. It translates to CASSTPRRGGTDTQYF.

This rearrangement joins TRBV27 to TRBJ2-3; tentatively, D is TRBD1 or TRBD2 (5 bases each). V lost 4 bases, J lost 2 bases, and 16 bases lay in between. CDR1 is MNHEY and CDR2 is SMNVEV in the germline V gene (reference sequence). There are 16 residues in the CDR3. In DNA, the CDR3 is TGTGCCAGCAGTTCCCCGGGACGAGACCACACAGATACGCAGTATTTT. This encodes CASSSPGRDHTDTQYF.

This sequence joins TRBV20-1 and TRBJ2-1; the match to TRBD2 covers 9 bases. Germline V gene sequence: CDR1 DFQATT, CDR2 SNEGSKA (reference sequence). The CDR3 is 15 residues long. V trimming: 6 bases; J trimming: 5 bases; junction bases outside the gene matches: 11. CDR3 sequence reads: CSATTGTSFDNEQFF. CDR3 DNA: TGCAGTGCCACGACTGGGACTAGCTTTGACAATGAGCAGTTCTTC.

The chain has TRBV6-1 and TRBJ2-7, with 7 bases that match TRBD2. Germline lookup yields CDR1 MNHNS and CDR2 SASEGT. V gave up 8 bases and J gave up 4 bases; unmatched junction bases: 8. The CDR3 length is 13 residues. Here the CDR3 reads CASHSGSMYEQYF. CDR3 DNA sequence: TGTGCCAGCCATAGCGGGTCCATGTACGAGCAGTACTTC.

The genes are TRBV25-1 and TRBJ2-5; D uncertain. The CDR3 has 13 residues. Germline V gene sequence: CDR1 MGHDK, CDR2 SYGVNS. Trimming cost V 1 base and J 4 bases, with 7 bases left between them. The CDR3 nucleotides read TGTGCCAGCAGTGAATGGTGGGGAGAGACCCAGTACTTC. It codes for CASSEWWGETQYF.

This clonotype came up a few times. This sequence joins TRBV18 and TRBJ2-7; TRBD1 matches at 7 bases. The V segment lost 3 bases and the J segment 3 bases; nucleotides outside the gene matches: 17. Germline V lookup: CDR1 KGHSH, CDR2 LQKENI. The CDR3 is 18 amino acids. The CDR3, as DNA: TGTGCCAGCTCACCTAGGACAGGTGGACCCGAAGGGGGCTACGAGCAGTACTTC. Its translation: CASSPRTGGPEGGYEQYF.

V usage is TRBV7-9 and J usage is TRBJ2-1, with 10 positions matching TRBD2. Trimming took 5 bases from V and 4 from J; bases not matched to a gene: 11. This CDR3 spans 17 amino acids. Germline CDR1 SEHNR, CDR2 FQNEAQ (reference sequence). Here the CDR3 DNA reads TGTGCCAGCAGCGAAGCGGGAGGGCCCACCTCGTACAATGAGCAGTTCTTC. Translation gives CASSEAGGPTSYNEQFF.

CDR3 nucleotides: TGTGCCATCAGTGAGTCGCAGTACTTATGGACCCAGTACTTC. Its protein product is CAISESQYLWTQYF. The chain carries TRBV10-3 and TRBJ2-5, with D uncertain. Trimming took 0 bases from V and 7 from J, leaving 12 bases between them. CDR3 length equals 14 residues. CDR1 and CDR2 (germline): ENHRY, SYGVKD.

This clonotype was seen only a few times. The rearrangement links TRBV27 to TRBJ2-7, with 9 bases lining up with TRBD1. CDR3 length: 15 residues. J was trimmed by 4 bases and V by 3 bases; bases with no gene match: 7. Looked up from germline, CDR1 is MNHEY and CDR2 is SMNVEV (reference sequence). DNA of the CDR3: TGTGCCAGCAGTTTTGTCAGGACAGGGGAGTACGAGCAGTACTTC. Translating it yields CASSFVRTGEYEQYF.

This clonotype has ten or more counts. This chain connects TRBV20-1 to TRBJ2-2, with D possibly being TRBD2 (6 bases). Germline-derived CDR1 and CDR2 are DFQATT and SNEGSKA (reference sequence). This CDR3 spans 14 amino acids. The V end lost 0 bases, the J end lost 2 bases, and 7 bases lay between the germline ends. CDR3 loop: CSARDAGNTGELFF. The CDR3, as DNA: TGCAGTGCTAGAGATGCGGGAAACACCGGGGAGCTGTTTTTT.

Here the CDR3 reads CASSFLPGRAVGELFF. CDR3 coding DNA: TGTGCCAGCAGTTTCTTACCGGGACGTGCTGTAGGGGAGCTGTTTTTT. The chain is built from TRBV28 and TRBJ2-2; either TRBD1 or TRBD2 may fit D (5 bases each). Germline V gene sequence: CDR1 MDHEN, CDR2 SYDVKM. This CDR3 has 16 amino acids. Trimming cost V 3 bases and J 8 bases, with 19 bases left between them. Full variable domain (rest looked up from reference TRBV28 and TRBJ2-2): DVKVTQSSRYLVKRTGEKVFLECVQDMDHENMFWYRQDPGLGLRLIYFSYDVKMKEKGDIPEGYSVSREKKERFSLILESASTNQTSMYLCASSFLPGRAVGELFFGEGSRLTVL.

The chain links TRBV6-1 to TRBJ2-1; D possibly corresponds to TRBD2 (6 bases). Germline V gene data show CDR1 as MNHNS and CDR2 as SASEGT. The V end lost 6 bases, the J end lost 8 bases, and 11 bases lay between the germline ends. The CDR3 has 12 residues. The CDR3 DNA follows: TGTGCCAGCAGCTTGTGGGAGGATGAGCAGTTCTTC. This sequence encodes CASSLWEDEQFF.

In its sample, this clonotype was seen many times. The chain links TRBV5-5 to TRBJ2-5; TRBD2 agrees at 11 bases. Germline assignment: CDR1 SGHKS and CDR2 YYEKEE (reference sequence). The V segment lost 4 bases and the J segment 3 bases; nucleotides outside the gene matches: 5. This CDR3 comprises 15 residues. CDR3 bases: TGTGCCAGCAGCGTGGTGACTAGCGGGAAAGAGACCCAGTACTTC. Translating it yields CASSVVTSGKETQYF.

V usage is TRBV11-2 and J usage is TRBJ2-1, with a tentative D call TRBD2 (6 bases). Trimming removed 4 bases from V and 5 bases from J, with 30 bases in between. Germline CDR1 and CDR2: SGHAT and FQNNGV. The CDR3 totals 20 residues. CDR3 nucleotides: TGTGCCAGCAGCTACCCAACCCGGTCCTCGGCGGGATCCGGAAACAATGAGCAGTTCTTC. This sequence encodes CASSYPTRSSAGSGNNEQFF.

This rearrangement joins TRBV20-1 to TRBJ1-2, with D perhaps matching TRBD1 (5 bases). V gave up 6 bases and J gave up 7 bases, with 15 bases separating them. The germline CDR1 and CDR2 sequences are DFQATT and SNEGSKA (reference sequence). This CDR3 is built from 12 residues. As DNA, the CDR3 is TGCAGTGCCAAAAGGGACGTGGGTGGCTACACCTTC. This sequence encodes CSAKRDVGGYTF.

Only one count was recorded for this clonotype. The rearrangement links TRBV5-1 to TRBJ2-3; 9 nucleotides align to TRBD2. V lost 4 bases to trimming and J lost 3 bases; unmatched junction nucleotides: 6. CDR3 size: 15 residues. Germline V lookup: CDR1 SGHRS, CDR2 YFSETQ. This CDR3 reads CASSGSGSRTDTQYF. The CDR3, as DNA: TGCGCCAGCAGCGGTAGCGGGAGCAGAACAGATACGCAGTATTTT.

This clonotype was recorded a few times. V gene TRBV12-3 or TRBV12-4 combines with J gene TRBJ2-5; D is unclear. V lost 6 bases and J lost 0, with 11 bases in between. This CDR3 has 14 residues. Written as DNA, the CDR3 is TGTGCCAGCAGGGAACGGGCGAACCAAGAGACCCAGTACTTC. As protein: CASRERANQETQYF.

This chain links TRBV10-3 with TRBJ2-2; D ambiguous. Trimming took 7 bases from V and 0 from J, leaving 9 bases between them. This CDR3 contains 14 residues. CDR1 and CDR2 (germline): ENHRY, SYGVKD. CDR3 in DNA: TGTGCCATCAATAGCAAAGCGAACACCGGGGAGCTGTTTTTT. The encoded protein is CAINSKANTGELFF.

This clonotype turned up a few times. This sequence joins TRBV29-1 and TRBJ2-7; 10 nucleotides align to TRBD2. The CDR3 covers 12 residues. Germline V lookup: CDR1 SQVTM, CDR2 ANQGSEA. Germline trimming cut 8 bases from V and 5 bases from J; bases unmatched to any gene: 6. CDR3: CSTSGKGDEQYF. The DNA for the CDR3 is TGCAGCACTAGCGGGAAGGGCGACGAGCAGTACTTC.

This clonotype turned up a few times. This chain uses TRBV4-3 with TRBJ2-7, with D tentatively TRBD2 (6 bases). The germline V and J ends were trimmed by 0 bases and 3 bases, with 21 bases remaining between them. Germline V CDR1 and CDR2: LGHNA, YSLEER. The length of the CDR3 is 18 residues. This CDR3 is CASSQEWSRGILIYEQYF. CDR3 coding DNA: TGCGCCAGCAGCCAAGAATGGAGCCGGGGGATCTTGATCTACGAGCAGTACTTC.

V usage is TRBV11-2 and J usage is TRBJ2-7; 8 bases map to TRBD2. Germline V lookup: CDR1 SGHAT, CDR2 FQNNGV. The CDR3 covers 15 residues. V lost 5 bases and J lost 1; bases outside the gene matches: 7. CDR3 DNA sequence: TGTGCCAGCAGCCTCCCCATAGCGGGATCCTACGAGCAGTACTTC. This gives the protein CASSLPIAGSYEQYF.

This rearrangement joins TRBV3-1 to TRBJ2-1; D remains unclear. The CDR3 is made up of 13 amino acids. CDR1 and CDR2 (germline): LGHDT, YNNKEL (reference sequence). V was clipped by 0 bases and J by 9 bases, with 9 bases between them. CDR3 residues: CASSQDPRSEQFF. CDR3 DNA: TGTGCCAGCAGCCAAGATCCCCGAAGTGAGCAGTTCTTC.

This clonotype showed up just a few times. The V and J genes are TRBV4-3 and TRBJ2-3, with 8 nucleotides matching TRBD2. The ends lost 4 bases at V and 4 bases at J; junction bases unmatched: 7. Germline CDR1 LGHNA, CDR2 YSLEER. This CDR3 is 15 amino acids long. As DNA, the CDR3 is TGCGCCAGCAGCCGGGGTAGCGGGAACGCAGATACGCAGTATTTT. This sequence encodes CASSRGSGNADTQYF.

The rearrangement joins TRBV30 to TRBJ2-5, with D possibly TRBD1 on 5 matching bases. CDR3 length: 13 amino acids. Germline V lookup: CDR1 GTSNPN, CDR2 SVGIG (reference sequence). Trimming took off 3 bases at V and 6 bases at J, with 14 bases between the two ends. The CDR3 DNA reads TGTGCCTGGAGCAGGGTTGTGTGGCAGACCCAGTACTTC. It translates to CAWSRVVWQTQYF.

This clonotype was observed a few times. The V and J genes are TRBV6-2 or TRBV6-3 and TRBJ2-7; D remains ambiguous. The CDR3 length is 14 residues. Germline assignment: CDR1 MNHEY and CDR2 SVGEGT. The ends were cut back, 5 bases at V and 3 bases at J, with 14 bases in the middle. The CDR3 DNA reads as TGTGCCAGCAGTCGACACCGGCCGAGCTACGAGCAGTACTTC. This sequence encodes CASSRHRPSYEQYF.

Only a few counts were recorded for this clonotype. The chain employs TRBV19 and TRBJ1-5; D gene ambiguous. Looked up from germline, CDR1 is LNHDA and CDR2 is SQIVND (reference sequence). This CDR3 spans 13 amino acids. Trimming removed 8 bases from V and 6 bases from J, with 14 bases in between. For the CDR3, the DNA is TGTGCCAGTCAGCCCCACGCACGTCAGCCCCAGCATTTT. This gives the protein CASQPHARQPQHF.

This clonotype was detected only a few times. V is TRBV7-2 and J is TRBJ2-2; maybe TRBD2 (6 bases). V was pared by 3 bases and J by 3 bases, with 11 bases between. CDR1 is SGHTA and CDR2 is FQGNSA in the germline V gene. The CDR3 is made up of 15 amino acids. The CDR3 nucleotides read TGTGCCAGCAGCTTGTTCGGGAGAGACACCGGGGAGCTGTTTTTT. The encoded protein is CASSLFGRDTGELFF.

This clonotype was seen only a few times. J is TRBJ2-7 and V is TRBV4-3; D is perhaps TRBD1 or TRBD2 (5 bases each). CDR3 size: 14 residues. Trimming cost V 0 bases and J 9 bases, with 15 bases left between them. CDR1 and CDR2 from the germline V gene are LGHNA and YSLEER. The CDR3 DNA sequence: TGCGCCAGCAGCCAAGATGGGGGAGCAGGGTGGCAGTACTTC. It codes for CASSQDGGAGWQYF.

This clonotype was found a few times. The rearrangement joins TRBV27 to TRBJ2-7, with a tentative D call TRBD2 (6 bases). In germline, CDR1 is MNHEY, CDR2 SMNVEV (reference sequence). CDR3 length: 14 residues. Trimming removed 2 bases from V and 6 bases from J, with 14 bases in between. CDR3 bases: TGTGCCAGCAGTTTAGGGACTGGAACCTCCGAGCAGTACTTC. The encoded protein is CASSLGTGTSEQYF.